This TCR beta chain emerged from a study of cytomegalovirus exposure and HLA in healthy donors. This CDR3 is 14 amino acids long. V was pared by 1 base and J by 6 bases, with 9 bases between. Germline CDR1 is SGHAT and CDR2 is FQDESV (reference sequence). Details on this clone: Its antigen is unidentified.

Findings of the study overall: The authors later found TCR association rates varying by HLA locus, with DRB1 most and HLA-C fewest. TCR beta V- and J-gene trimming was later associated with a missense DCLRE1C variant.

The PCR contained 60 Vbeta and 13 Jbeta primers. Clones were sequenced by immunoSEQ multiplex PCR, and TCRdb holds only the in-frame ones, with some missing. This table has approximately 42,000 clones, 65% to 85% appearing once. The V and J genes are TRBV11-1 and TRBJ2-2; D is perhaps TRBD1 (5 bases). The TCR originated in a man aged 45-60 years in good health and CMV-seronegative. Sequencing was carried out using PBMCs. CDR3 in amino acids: CASSLDRRAGELFF. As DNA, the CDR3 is TGTGCCAGCAGCTTAGATCGCAGGGCCGGGGAGCTGTTTTTT.